The 25 T cell receptor beta chains reported below all come from one sample, sequenced in a study of cytomegalovirus exposure and HLA in healthy donors. Using immunoSEQ multiplex PCR, the repertoire was profiled, and TCRdb retains in-frame clones only, with some absent. Counted here are around 120,000 clones, approximately 89% occurring once; the ten biggest clones make up less than 2%. The sequenced sample consisted of PBMCs. Receptors were obtained from a man between 18 and 29 years old in good health and CMV-seronegative.

The chain couples TRBV30 to TRBJ1-5, with D perhaps TRBD1 (5 bases). This CDR3 contains 12 residues. Germline values: CDR1 GTSNPN, CDR2 SVGIG (reference sequence). Trimming pared 5 bases from V and 2 bases from J, leaving 7 bases between. CDR3 in DNA: TGTGCCTGGGGAGGGGGCAATCAGCCCCAGCATTTT. This translates into CAWGGGNQPQHF.

The V call is TRBV4-1, the J call TRBJ2-1; D gene uncertain. V was pared by 6 bases and J by 1 base, with 10 bases between. CDR3 length: 14 amino acids. CDR1 is MGHRA, CDR2 YSYEKL, per germline. In nucleotides, the CDR3 is TGCGCCAGCAGTCTCAGTCAATCCTACAATGAGCAGTTCTTC. Protein product: CASSLSQSYNEQFF.

This chain joins TRBV7-9 and TRBJ1-3; D not certain. With 4 bases removed from V and 4 bases from J, the gap between germline ends came to 11 bases. The CDR3 runs 14 residues. Per germline, CDR1 SEHNR and CDR2 FQNEAQ (reference sequence). The DNA for the CDR3 is TGTGCCAGCAGCTATATATCCGGGGGAAACACCATATATTTT. This codes for CASSYISGGNTIYF. The complete variable domain, with remaining parts taken from reference TRBV7-9 and TRBJ1-3, reads DTGVSQNPRHKITKRGQNVTFRCDPISEHNRLYWYRQTLGQGPEFLTYFQNEAQLEKSRLLSDRFSAERPKGSFSTLEIQRTEQGDSAMYLCASSYISGGNTIYFGEGSWLTVV.

The chain has TRBV13 and TRBJ1-2; 9 bases match TRBD1. J was trimmed by 6 bases and V by 5 bases; bases with no gene match: 7. The V gene's germline CDR1 is PRHDT and CDR2 FYEKMQ (reference sequence). This CDR3 region has 14 residues. CDR3 residues: CASSEGQGADGYTF. The CDR3 DNA reads as TGTGCCAGCAGCGAGGGACAGGGAGCGGATGGCTACACCTTC.

The gene calls are TRBV7-9 and TRBJ2-5, with D possibly matching TRBD2 (6 bases). Trimming stripped 5 bases from V and 8 bases from J, with 18 bases between. The CDR3 sequence is 14 residues long. Germline V gene lookup returns CDR1 SEHNR and CDR2 FQNEAQ (reference sequence). The CDR3 spells CASSLGLGRDTQYF. The CDR3 DNA reads TGTGCCAGCAGCCTCGGACTGGGGCGGGATACCCAGTACTTC. Using reference TRBV7-9 and TRBJ2-5 for the parts outside the CDR3, the full variable domain is DTGVSQNPRHKITKRGQNVTFRCDPISEHNRLYWYRQTLGQGPEFLTYFQNEAQLEKSRLLSDRFSAERPKGSFSTLEIQRTEQGDSAMYLCASSLGLGRDTQYFGPGTRLLVL.

V is TRBV6-1 and J is TRBJ2-5, with 12 bases fitting TRBD2. There are 15 residues in the CDR3. Germline V gives CDR1 MNHNS, CDR2 SASEGT. Unmatched junction bases numbered 2, after V lost 4 bases and J lost 2 bases. In DNA form, the CDR3 reads TGTGCCAGCAGTGGACTAGCGGGGGAGCAAGAGACCCAGTACTTC. Its protein is CASSGLAGEQETQYF.

J is TRBJ2-7 and V is TRBV7-6; tentatively, D is TRBD2 (6 bases). Germline V gene sequence: CDR1 SGHVS, CDR2 FNYEAQ. The CDR3 loop spans 14 amino acids. The V end lost 5 bases, the J end lost 7 bases, and 18 bases lay between the germline ends. This chain's CDR3 is CASSRDTSSSEQYF. The CDR3 bases are TGTGCCAGCAGCCGAGACACTAGCTCCAGTGAGCAGTACTTC. Based on the CDR3 plus reference TRBV7-6 and TRBJ2-7, the full variable domain is GAGVSQSPRYKVTKRGQDVALRCDPISGHVSLYWYRQALGQGPEFLTYFNYEAQQDKSGLPNDRFSAERPEGSISTLTIQRTEQRDSAMYRCASSRDTSSSEQYFGPGTRLTVT.

This rearrangement joins TRBV4-1 to TRBJ1-4; 8 positions match TRBD1. V shed 7 bases, J shed 4 bases, and the junction held 11 bases outside the gene matches. The CDR3 covers 16 residues. Germline assignment: CDR1 MGHRA and CDR2 YSYEKL. Here the CDR3 reads CASNGQGIINNEKLFF. The CDR3 bases are TGCGCCAGCAACGGACAGGGTATAATTAATAATGAAAAACTGTTTTTT.

The chain carries TRBV30 and TRBJ2-5; 8 bases map to TRBD2. CDR1 GTSNPN and CDR2 SVGIG come from the germline V gene (reference sequence). The CDR3 contains 15 residues. J was trimmed by 4 bases and V by 0 bases; bases with no gene match: 7. The CDR3 spells CAWSVRGLGGETQYF. The CDR3 coding sequence is TGTGCCTGGAGTGTACGGGGACTAGGGGGAGAGACCCAGTACTTC.

The rearrangement uses TRBV9 and TRBJ2-3, with a tentative D call TRBD1 (7 bases). V dropped 0 bases and J dropped 3 bases, with 14 bases sitting between them. CDR1 is SGDLS, CDR2 YYNGEE, per germline. This CDR3 comprises 16 residues. Here the CDR3 DNA reads TGTGCCAGCAGCGTAGCGCGCCAGGGGGGTACAGATACGCAGTATTTT. This translates into CASSVARQGGTDTQYF.

This chain joins TRBV18 and TRBJ2-5; D gene ambiguous. Germline lookup yields CDR1 KGHSH and CDR2 LQKENI. Trimming took 3 bases from V and 0 from J, leaving 5 bases between them. The CDR3 is 13 residues long. The CDR3 sequence is CASSPNNQETQYF. The CDR3 bases are TGTGCCAGCTCACCCAACAACCAAGAGACCCAGTACTTC.

The chain links TRBV5-1 to TRBJ2-3; TRBD2 matches 9 bases. V shed 4 bases and J 2 bases; nucleotides not matched to a gene: 14. The germline gives CDR1 SGHRS, CDR2 YFSETQ. This CDR3 has 18 amino acids. In DNA form, the CDR3 reads TGCGCCAGCAGCGCGACAGCTCTAGCGGGACGGTACACAGATACGCAGTATTTT. This codes for CASSATALAGRYTDTQYF.

V and J are TRBV7-9 and TRBJ2-1; 8 bases are shared with TRBD2. V lost 5 bases, J lost 9 bases, and 9 bases stayed unmatched. CDR1 and CDR2 from the germline V gene are SEHNR and FQNEAQ (reference sequence). The CDR3 has 14 residues. CDR3: CASSTPGLGFEQFF. For the CDR3, the DNA is TGTGCCAGCAGCACTCCGGGACTAGGTTTTGAGCAGTTCTTC.

CDR3 in amino acids: CASSGTGPRKGEQYF. The CDR3 DNA is TGTGCCAGCAGCGGGACAGGACCTAGAAAGGGCGAGCAGTACTTC. The V call is TRBV9, the J call TRBJ2-7, with 7 bases aligning to TRBD1. The CDR3 sequence is 15 residues long. Germline V gene sequence: CDR1 SGDLS, CDR2 YYNGEE. The V segment lost 3 bases and the J segment 6 bases; nucleotides outside the gene matches: 12.

The J gene is TRBJ1-2, the V gene TRBV19; 7 bases map to TRBD1. This CDR3 has 13 amino acids. Germline V lookup: CDR1 LNHDA, CDR2 SQIVND (reference sequence). V lost 5 bases, J lost 2 bases, and 2 bases stayed unmatched. CDR3: CASSPDRNYGYTF. Here the CDR3 DNA reads TGTGCCAGTAGTCCGGACAGGAACTATGGCTACACCTTC. Looking up the rest from reference TRBV19 and TRBJ1-2 gives the full variable domain: DGGITQSPKYLFRKEGQNVTLSCEQNLNHDAMYWYRQDPGQGLRLIYYSQIVNDFQKGDIAEGYSVSREKKESFPLTVTSAQKNPTAFYLCASSPDRNYGYTFGSGTRLTVV.

The chain employs TRBV7-8 and TRBJ1-5; 8 bases are shared with TRBD1. CDR3 length: 15 residues. Germline-derived CDR1 and CDR2 are SGHVS and FQNEAQ. V gave up 5 bases and J gave up 3 bases; unmatched junction bases: 6. CDR3 DNA sequence: TGTGCCAGCAGCCGAGACAGGGGCAACAATCAGCCCCAGCATTTT. Its translation is CASSRDRGNNQPQHF.

A single count supports this clone. The chain recombines TRBV5-1 with TRBJ1-4, with D perhaps TRBD1 (5 bases). CDR1 is SGHRS and CDR2 is YFSETQ in the germline V gene. The CDR3 is made up of 15 amino acids. V dropped 6 bases and J dropped 0 bases, with 12 bases sitting between them. This chain's CDR3 is CASTMQGATNEKLFF. CDR3 sequence (DNA): TGCGCCAGCACCATGCAGGGTGCAACTAATGAAAAACTGTTTTTT.

This clone was observed a handful of times. The J gene is TRBJ1-2, the V gene TRBV6-5; possibly TRBD1 for D (5 bases). The germline gives CDR1 MNHEY, CDR2 SVGAGI. V lost 2 bases and J 5 bases, leaving 12 bases between the germline ends. The CDR3 consists of 14 residues. The CDR3 spells CASSYGQRQYGYTF. CDR3 nucleotides: TGTGCCAGCAGTTACGGACAACGACAATATGGCTACACCTTC.

This clone was detected a few times. This rearrangement joins TRBV5-5 to TRBJ1-5; D gene ambiguous. Germline lookup yields CDR1 SGHKS and CDR2 YYEKEE (reference sequence). Trimming took 4 bases from V and 4 from J, leaving 21 bases between them. The CDR3 covers 17 residues. CDR3 nucleotides: TGTGCCAGCAGCAACCTGGGAGGGTTGGATTTAAATCAGCCCCAGCATTTT. Amino acid sequence: CASSNLGGLDLNQPQHF. The variable domain in full, completed from reference TRBV5-5 and TRBJ1-5, reads DAGVTQSPTHLIKTRGQQVTLRCSPISGHKSVSWYQQVLGQGPQFIFQYYEKEERGRGNFPDRFSARQFPNYSSELNVNALLLGDSALYLCASSNLGGLDLNQPQHFGDGTRLSIL.

This chain joins TRBV5-1 and TRBJ1-1; D is uncertain. CDR3 size: 14 residues. CDR1 and CDR2 from the germline V gene are SGHRS and YFSETQ. V gave up 0 bases and J gave up 0 bases, with 6 bases separating them. In DNA, the CDR3 is TGCGCCAGCAGCTTGGATAGATTGAACACTGAAGCTTTCTTT. It specifies CASSLDRLNTEAFF. Complete variable domain (other parts from reference TRBV5-1 and TRBJ1-1): KAGVTQTPRYLIKTRGQQVTLSCSPISGHRSVSWYQQTPGQGLQFLFEYFSETQRNKGNFPGRFSGRQFSNSRSEMNVSTLELGDSALYLCASSLDRLNTEAFFGQGTRLTVV.

This chain uses TRBV7-9 with TRBJ2-1; TRBD2 agrees at 14 bases. The trim removed 11 bases at V and 10 bases at J, leaving 7 bases unmatched. The CDR3 spans 13 residues. Germline V CDR1 and CDR2: SEHNR, FQNEAQ (reference sequence). CDR3 amino acids: CAGGLAGAGEQFF. CDR3 nucleotides: TGTGCCGGGGGACTAGCGGGAGCTGGCGAGCAGTTCTTC.

The rearrangement links TRBV30 to TRBJ1-2; a possible D gene is TRBD1 (6 bases). This CDR3 spans 14 amino acids. Trimming shortened V by 0 bases and J by 6 bases, and 14 bases separated the two germline ends. Germline CDR1 GTSNPN, CDR2 SVGIG (reference sequence). The CDR3 DNA sequence: TGTGCCTGGAGTGTAAACAGGGCGGAGAATGGCTACACCTTC. This sequence encodes CAWSVNRAENGYTF.

Turning to this clone: A junction boundary mismatches the germline segment, possibly from a read error. The rearrangement links TRBV15 to TRBJ1-2, with D possibly being TRBD1 (6 bases). Germline values: CDR1 LNHNV, CDR2 YYDKDF (reference sequence). The CDR3 totals 14 residues. CDR3 amino acids: CATSRGGQYYGYTF. CDR3 nucleotide sequence: TGTGCCACCAGCAGAGGCGGACAGTACTACGGCTACACCTTC.

The chain has TRBV6-5 and TRBJ2-1, with 10 bases that match TRBD2. Germline-derived CDR1 and CDR2 are MNHEY and SVGAGI. The CDR3 length is 14 residues. The V segment lost 8 bases and the J segment 7 bases; nucleotides outside the gene matches: 8. DNA of the CDR3: TGTGCCAGCTGGGCTAGCGGGAGAGGGAATGAGCAGTTCTTC. Protein product: CASWASGRGNEQFF.

DNA of the CDR3: TGTGCCTCGACAGGGGGAGGCAATCAGCCCCAGCATTTT. Residues: CASTGGGNQPQHF. The chain carries TRBV30 and TRBJ1-5; 9 bases fit TRBD1. Germline CDR1 is GTSNPN and CDR2 is SVGIG (reference sequence). V lost 7 bases to trimming and J lost 2 bases; unmatched junction nucleotides: 3. This CDR3 region has 13 residues.